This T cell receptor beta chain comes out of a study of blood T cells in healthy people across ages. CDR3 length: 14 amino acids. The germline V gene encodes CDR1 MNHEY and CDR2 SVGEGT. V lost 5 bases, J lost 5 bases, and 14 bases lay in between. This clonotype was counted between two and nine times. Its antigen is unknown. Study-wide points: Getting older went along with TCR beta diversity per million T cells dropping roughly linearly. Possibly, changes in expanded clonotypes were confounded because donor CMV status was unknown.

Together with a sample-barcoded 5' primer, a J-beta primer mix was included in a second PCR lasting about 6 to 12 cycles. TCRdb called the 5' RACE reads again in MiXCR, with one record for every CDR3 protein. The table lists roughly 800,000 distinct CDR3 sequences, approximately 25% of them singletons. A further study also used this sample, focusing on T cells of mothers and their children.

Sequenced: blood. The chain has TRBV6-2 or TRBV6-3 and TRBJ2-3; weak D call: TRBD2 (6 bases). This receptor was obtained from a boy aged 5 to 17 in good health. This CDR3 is CASSNPGAEDTQYF. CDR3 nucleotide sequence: TGTGCCAGCAGTAACCCGGGAGCCGAAGATACGCAGTATTTT.